In this sample, the clone carrying this T cell receptor (beta chain) turned up once. Its antigen remains unidentified. The donors, all of them Caucasian adults, lived in Nashville, Tennessee. The record originates from a study of shared clonotypes between healthy human individuals. Turning to the study itself: Two female and three male donors aged 18 to 49 were enrolled.

The germline gives CDR1 SNHLY, CDR2 FYNNEI. V shed 0 bases and J shed 8 bases, with 19 bases lying between them. The CDR3 is 16 residues long. The study, taken as a whole, reports: Sorted-subset sequencing, rarefaction showed, was incomplete despite large depth.

Original handling: ImmunoSEQ yielded junction-only sequences lacking quality scores, so filtering differed. Profiled with immunoSEQ multiplex PCR; TCRdb holds only in-frame clones, not every one. The V and J calls and clone size come from that table; D and trimming were worked out from the DNA. The sample shows some 2.4 million clones, 80% to 95% of them seen only once. The clonotype originates from a man between 18 and 35 years old in good health. Some clones in this sample may be carry-over from other donors' samples. V and J are TRBV2 and TRBJ1-2; D unresolved. Source material: naive CD4+ T cells from PBMCs. Subset specified: CD45RA+ positively selected. This chain's CDR3 is CASSEARTPILRGYTF. The CDR3 nucleotides are TGTGCCAGCAGTGAAGCGCGCACACCAATCCTCCGAGGCTACACCTTC.